The 8 T cell receptor beta chains below were found in one sample sequenced in a study of cytomegalovirus exposure and HLA in healthy donors. PCR involved 60 Vbeta and 13 Jbeta primers. Using immunoSEQ multiplex PCR, the repertoire was profiled, and TCRdb retains in-frame clones only, with some absent. This sample has roughly 200,000 clones; roughly 73% occur once, and the top ten carry 1.5% to 2%. Material: PBMCs. The receptors shown here come from a woman in her twenties or thirties in good health and CMV-seronegative.

The rearrangement uses TRBV18 and TRBJ2-6, with D unresolved. The CDR3 is made up of 15 amino acids. Germline values: CDR1 KGHSH, CDR2 LQKENI. Trimming cost V 2 bases and J 2 bases, with 7 bases left between them. The CDR3 DNA reads TGTGCCAGCTCACCAGAGGTAGCTGGGGCCAACGTCCTGACTTTC. Translation: CASSPEVAGANVLTF.

Notes on this clone: One end of the junction does not line up with germline, which may come from a read error. The V and J genes are TRBV4-1 and TRBJ1-6, with 7 bases identical to TRBD1. Germline V gives CDR1 MGHRA, CDR2 YSYEKL. The CDR3 totals 13 residues. CDR3 sequence reads: CASSQGQGSTLHF. In DNA form, the CDR3 reads TGCGCCAGCAGCCAAGGACAGGGTTCAACCCTCCACTTT.

V is TRBV10-3 and J is TRBJ1-1; 9 nucleotides align to TRBD1. The CDR3 runs 13 residues. V dropped 7 bases and J dropped 6; count of bases not matched to a gene: 6. Germline V CDR1 and CDR2: ENHRY, SYGVKD. The CDR3 DNA follows: TGTGCCATCACGGGGACAGGGATGGCTGAAGCTTTCTTT. As protein: CAITGTGMAEAFF.

CDR3 coding DNA: TGTGCCAGCAGCCGCGGGACTAGCCGGGGCTCTGGGGCCAACGTCCTGACTTTC. Amino acid sequence: CASSRGTSRGSGANVLTF. The rearrangement joins TRBV5-4 to TRBJ2-6; 9 bases align to TRBD2. The CDR3 length is 18 residues. In germline, CDR1 is SGHNT, CDR2 YYREEE (reference sequence). Losses at the gene ends were 4 bases for V and 0 bases for J; bases not matched to a gene: 8.

The chain joins TRBV27 to TRBJ2-1; D is perhaps TRBD1 (5 bases). With 4 bases removed from V and 9 bases from J, the gap between germline ends came to 16 bases. The germline gives CDR1 MNHEY, CDR2 SMNVEV (reference sequence). CDR3 length: 14 residues. The CDR3 loop is CASSSLSGLSEQFF. DNA for the CDR3: TGTGCCAGCAGTTCCTTATCAGGGCTCAGTGAGCAGTTCTTC.

The chain couples TRBV6-1 to TRBJ1-3; 8 bases fit TRBD1. The CDR3 consists of 18 residues. Per germline, CDR1 MNHNS and CDR2 SASEGT. The V segment lost 1 base and the J segment 4 bases; nucleotides outside the gene matches: 12. CDR3 amino acids: CASSEDWTGPSRGNTIYF. In DNA, the CDR3 is TGTGCCAGCAGTGAAGACTGGACAGGGCCGTCGCGCGGAAACACCATATATTTT.

The chain uses TRBV14 and TRBJ2-2; D not resolved. The germline V and J ends were trimmed by 0 bases and 1 base, with 3 bases remaining between them. The length of the CDR3 is 14 residues. Germline lookup yields CDR1 SGHDN and CDR2 FVKESK. DNA for the CDR3: TGTGCCAGCAGCCAAGACTGGAACACCGGGGAGCTGTTTTTT. This sequence encodes CASSQDWNTGELFF.

This chain joins TRBV10-2 and TRBJ2-1; no firm D call. Germline V gives CDR1 WSHSY, CDR2 SAAADI. Trimming took 0 bases from V and 2 from J, leaving 5 bases between them. The CDR3 has 14 residues. The CDR3 nucleotides are TGCGCCAGCAGTGAGTCGTCAACCTACAATGAGCAGTTCTTC. Its protein product is CASSESSTYNEQFF.